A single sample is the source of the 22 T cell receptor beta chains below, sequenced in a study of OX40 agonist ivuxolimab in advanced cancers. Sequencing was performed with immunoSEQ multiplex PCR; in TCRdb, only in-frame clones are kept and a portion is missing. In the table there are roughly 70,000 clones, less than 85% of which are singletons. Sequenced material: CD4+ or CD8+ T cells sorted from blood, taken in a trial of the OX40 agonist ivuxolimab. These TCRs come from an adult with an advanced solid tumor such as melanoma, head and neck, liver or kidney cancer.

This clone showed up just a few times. CDR3 region: CASSQAPTGANGELFF. As DNA, the CDR3 is TGTGCCAGCAGCCAAGCCCCAACCGGGGCAAACGGGGAGCTGTTTTTT. This chain connects TRBV9 to TRBJ2-2; D tentatively reads TRBD1 or TRBD2 (5 bases each). CDR3 length: 16 amino acids. Trimming stripped 4 bases from V and 7 bases from J, with 20 bases between. The germline V gene encodes CDR1 SGDLS and CDR2 YYNGEE.

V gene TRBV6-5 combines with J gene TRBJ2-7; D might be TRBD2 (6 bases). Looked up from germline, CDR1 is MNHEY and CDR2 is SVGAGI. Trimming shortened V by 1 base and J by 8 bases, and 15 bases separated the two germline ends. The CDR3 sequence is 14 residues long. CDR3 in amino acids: CASSYLSEGEKQYF. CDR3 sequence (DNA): TGTGCCAGCAGTTACTTATCGGAGGGTGAGAAGCAGTACTTC.

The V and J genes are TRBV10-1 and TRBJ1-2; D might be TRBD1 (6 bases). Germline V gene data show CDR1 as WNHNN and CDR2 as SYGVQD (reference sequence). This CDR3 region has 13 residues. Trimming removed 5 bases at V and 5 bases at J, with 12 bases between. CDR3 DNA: TGCGCCAGCAGTACCGGGACACCGTATGGCTACACCTTC. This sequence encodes CASSTGTPYGYTF.

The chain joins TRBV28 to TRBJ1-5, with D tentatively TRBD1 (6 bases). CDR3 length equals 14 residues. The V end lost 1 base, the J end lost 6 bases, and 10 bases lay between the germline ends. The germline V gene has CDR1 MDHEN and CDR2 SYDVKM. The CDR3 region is CASSLSRGGQPQHF. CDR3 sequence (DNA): TGTGCCAGCAGTTTATCCAGGGGTGGTCAGCCCCAGCATTTT.

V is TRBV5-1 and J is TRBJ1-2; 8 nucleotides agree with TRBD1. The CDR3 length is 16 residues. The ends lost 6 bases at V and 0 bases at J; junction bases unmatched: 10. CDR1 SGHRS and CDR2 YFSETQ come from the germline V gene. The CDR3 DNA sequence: TGCGCCAGCACTTTGGGACAGGCGCTTCCTAACTATGGCTACACCTTC. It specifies CASTLGQALPNYGYTF.

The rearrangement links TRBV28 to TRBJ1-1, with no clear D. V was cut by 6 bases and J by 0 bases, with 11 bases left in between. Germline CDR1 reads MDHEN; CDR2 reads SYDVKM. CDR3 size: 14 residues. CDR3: CASSWPGVNTEAFF. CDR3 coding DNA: TGTGCCAGCAGCTGGCCCGGAGTGAACACTGAAGCTTTCTTT.

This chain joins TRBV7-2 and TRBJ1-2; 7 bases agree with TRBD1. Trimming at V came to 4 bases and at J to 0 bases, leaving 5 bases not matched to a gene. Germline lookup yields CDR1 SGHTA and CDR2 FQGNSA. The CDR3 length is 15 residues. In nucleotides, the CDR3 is TGTGCCAGCAGCTCCTACAGGGGAACTAACTATGGCTACACCTTC. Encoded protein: CASSSYRGTNYGYTF.

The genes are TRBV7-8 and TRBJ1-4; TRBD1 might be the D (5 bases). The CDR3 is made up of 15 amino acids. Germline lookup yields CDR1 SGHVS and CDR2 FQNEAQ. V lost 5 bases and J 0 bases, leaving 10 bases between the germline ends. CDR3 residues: CASSGTTATNEKLFF. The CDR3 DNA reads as TGTGCCAGCAGCGGGACGACAGCAACTAATGAAAAACTGTTTTTT.

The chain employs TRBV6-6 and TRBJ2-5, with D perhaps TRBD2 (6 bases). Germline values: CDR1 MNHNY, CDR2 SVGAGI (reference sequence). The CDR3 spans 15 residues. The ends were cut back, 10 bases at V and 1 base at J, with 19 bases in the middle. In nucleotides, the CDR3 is TGTGCCACCGGGGGAGTTGGGGGGATCCAAGAGACCCAGTACTTC. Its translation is CATGGVGGIQETQYF.

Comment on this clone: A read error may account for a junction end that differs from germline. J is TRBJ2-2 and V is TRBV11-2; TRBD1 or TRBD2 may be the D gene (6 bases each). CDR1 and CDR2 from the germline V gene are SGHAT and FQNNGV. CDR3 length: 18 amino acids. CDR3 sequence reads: CASSSRGQGRVEHRGAVF. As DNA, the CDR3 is TGTGCCAGCAGCTCCCGGGGGCAGGGTAGGGTCGAACACCGGGGAGCTGTTTTT.

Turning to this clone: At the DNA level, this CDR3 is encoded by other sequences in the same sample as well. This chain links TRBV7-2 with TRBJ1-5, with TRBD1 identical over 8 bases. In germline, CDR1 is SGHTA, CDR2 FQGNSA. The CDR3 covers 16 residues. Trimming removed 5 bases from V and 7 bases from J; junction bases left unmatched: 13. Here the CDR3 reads CASSIIGAGGGQPQHF. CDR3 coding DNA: TGTGCCAGCAGCATCATAGGGGCAGGGGGCGGGCAGCCCCAGCATTTT.

The CDR3 bases are TGTGCCAGCAGCTTTTCGTGGGAGCAGTACTTC. Translated, it gives CASSFSWEQYF. The rearrangement links TRBV12-1 to TRBJ2-7. TRBV12-1 is a pseudogene segment. The CDR3 has 11 residues.

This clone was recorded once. The DNA of the CDR3 is TGTGCCAGCAGCGGCAGCTCCTACGAGCAGTACTTC. It yields the protein CASSGSSYEQYF. The chain uses TRBV5-4 and TRBJ2-7, with D unclear. The length of the CDR3 is 12 residues. Germline V CDR1 and CDR2: SGHNT, YYREEE (reference sequence). Between the trimmed V and J ends, which lost 4 bases and 0 bases, there was a span of 5 bases.

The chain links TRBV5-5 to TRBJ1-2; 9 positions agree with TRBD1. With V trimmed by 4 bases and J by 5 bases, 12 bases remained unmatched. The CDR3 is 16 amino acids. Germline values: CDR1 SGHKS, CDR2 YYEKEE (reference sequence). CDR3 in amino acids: CASSDYGQGKWYGYTF. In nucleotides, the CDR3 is TGTGCCAGCAGCGATTATGGACAGGGGAAATGGTATGGCTACACCTTC.

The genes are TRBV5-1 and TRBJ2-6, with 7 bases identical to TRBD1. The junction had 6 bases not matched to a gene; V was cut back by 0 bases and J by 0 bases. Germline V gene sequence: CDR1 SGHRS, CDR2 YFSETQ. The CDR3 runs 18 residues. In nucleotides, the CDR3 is TGCGCCAGCAGCTTGGGGCAGGGGGATCTCTCTGGGGCCAACGTCCTGACTTTC. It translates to CASSLGQGDLSGANVLTF.

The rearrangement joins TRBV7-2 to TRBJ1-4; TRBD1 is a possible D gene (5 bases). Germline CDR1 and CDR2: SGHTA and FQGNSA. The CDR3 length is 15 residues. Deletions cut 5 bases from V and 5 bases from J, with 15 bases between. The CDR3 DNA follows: TGTGCCAGCAGCCCACAGCATGGGGCCAATGAAAAACTGTTTTTT. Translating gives CASSPQHGANEKLFF.

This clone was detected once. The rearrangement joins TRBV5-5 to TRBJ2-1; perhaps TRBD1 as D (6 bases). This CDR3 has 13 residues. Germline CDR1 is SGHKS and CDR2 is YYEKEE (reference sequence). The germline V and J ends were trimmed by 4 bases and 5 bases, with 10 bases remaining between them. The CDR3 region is CASSPTGHNEQFF. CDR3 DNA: TGTGCCAGCAGCCCGACAGGTCACAATGAGCAGTTCTTC. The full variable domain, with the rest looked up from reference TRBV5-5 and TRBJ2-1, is DAGVTQSPTHLIKTRGQQVTLRCSPISGHKSVSWYQQVLGQGPQFIFQYYEKEERGRGNFPDRFSARQFPNYSSELNVNALLLGDSALYLCASSPTGHNEQFFGPGTRLTVL.

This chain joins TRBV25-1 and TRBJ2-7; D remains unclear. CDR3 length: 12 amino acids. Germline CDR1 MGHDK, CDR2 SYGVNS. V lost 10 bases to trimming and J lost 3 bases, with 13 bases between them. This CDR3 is CATQTGVYEQYF. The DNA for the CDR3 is TGTGCCACCCAGACGGGCGTCTACGAGCAGTACTTC.

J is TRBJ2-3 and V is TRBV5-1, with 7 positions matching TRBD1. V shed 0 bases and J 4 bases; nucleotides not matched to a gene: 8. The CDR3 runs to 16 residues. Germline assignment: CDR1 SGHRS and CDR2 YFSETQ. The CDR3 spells CASSLVTGDFADTQYF. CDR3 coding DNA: TGCGCCAGCAGCTTGGTTACAGGGGATTTTGCAGATACGCAGTATTTT.

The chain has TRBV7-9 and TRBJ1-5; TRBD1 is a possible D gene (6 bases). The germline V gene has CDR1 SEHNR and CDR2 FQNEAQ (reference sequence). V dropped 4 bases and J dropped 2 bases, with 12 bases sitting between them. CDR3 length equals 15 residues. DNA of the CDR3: TGTGCCAGCAGCTCCAGGGGAGGGGGCAATCAGCCCCAGCATTTT. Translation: CASSSRGGGNQPQHF.

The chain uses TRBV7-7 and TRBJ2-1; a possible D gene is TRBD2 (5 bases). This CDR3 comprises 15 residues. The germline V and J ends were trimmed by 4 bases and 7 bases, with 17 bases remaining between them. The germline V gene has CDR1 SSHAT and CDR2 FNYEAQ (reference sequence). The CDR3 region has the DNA TGTGCCAGCAGCTCCTCTAGCAGTCTTGGGAATGAGCAGTTCTTC. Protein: CASSSSSSLGNEQFF.

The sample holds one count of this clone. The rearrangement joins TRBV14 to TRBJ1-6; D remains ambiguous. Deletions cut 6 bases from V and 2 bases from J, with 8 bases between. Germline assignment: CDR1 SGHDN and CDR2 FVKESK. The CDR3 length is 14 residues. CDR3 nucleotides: TGTGCCAGCAGTCAGGAAACCTATAATTCACCCCTCCACTTT. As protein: CASSQETYNSPLHF.